This TCR beta chain was sequenced in a study of T cell repertoires in cytomegalovirus infection. This clonotype was picked up many times. TCRdb processed the reads anew with MiXCR; each CDR3 protein has one entry. The table records about 130,000 distinct CDR3 sequences, approximately 9.2% of them present only once. The germline V and J ends were trimmed by 0 bases and 9 bases, with 4 bases remaining between them. Germline V CDR1 and CDR2: SGHRS, YFSETQ. The CDR3 loop spans 11 amino acids. Material for sequencing was PBMCs. The sequence came from a human donor in good health (CMV status not recorded). Some clones in this sample may be carry-over from other donors' samples. This chain connects TRBV5-1 to TRBJ2-1; D not resolved. The CDR3 sequence is CASSLEFEQFF. As DNA, the CDR3 is TGCGCCAGCAGCTTGGAGTTTGAGCAGTTCTTC.